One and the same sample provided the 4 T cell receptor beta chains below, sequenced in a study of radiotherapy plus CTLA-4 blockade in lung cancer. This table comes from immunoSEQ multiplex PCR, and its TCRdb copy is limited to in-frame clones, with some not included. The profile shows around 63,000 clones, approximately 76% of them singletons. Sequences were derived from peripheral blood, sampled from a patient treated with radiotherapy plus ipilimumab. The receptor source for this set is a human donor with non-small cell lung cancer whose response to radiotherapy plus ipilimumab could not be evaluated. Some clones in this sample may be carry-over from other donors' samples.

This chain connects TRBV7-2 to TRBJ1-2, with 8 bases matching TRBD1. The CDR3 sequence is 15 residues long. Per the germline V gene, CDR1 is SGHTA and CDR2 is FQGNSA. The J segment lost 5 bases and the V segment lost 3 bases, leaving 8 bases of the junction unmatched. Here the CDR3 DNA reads TGTGCCAGCAGCTTCCGAGGGCAGGGGGCTTATGGCTACACCTTC. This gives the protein CASSFRGQGAYGYTF.

The CDR3 protein is CASSLRRTSTDTQYF. The CDR3 DNA sequence: TGTGCCAGCAGTTTACGGAGGACGAGCACAGATACGCAGTATTTT. The chain links TRBV27 to TRBJ2-3; possibly TRBD2 for D (5 bases). The germline gives CDR1 MNHEY, CDR2 SMNVEV (reference sequence). The CDR3 is made up of 15 amino acids. Trimming cost V 2 bases and J 0 bases, with 9 bases left between them.

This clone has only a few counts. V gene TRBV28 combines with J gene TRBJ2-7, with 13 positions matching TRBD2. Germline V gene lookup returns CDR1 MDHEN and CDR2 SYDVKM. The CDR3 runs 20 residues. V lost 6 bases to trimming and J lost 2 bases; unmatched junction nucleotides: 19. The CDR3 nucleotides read TGTGCCAGCAGCCGGATCGCTACTAGCGGGGGGGCCGTACTTACCTACGAGCAGTACTTC. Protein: CASSRIATSGGAVLTYEQYF. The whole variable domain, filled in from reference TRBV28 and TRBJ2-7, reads DVKVTQSSRYLVKRTGEKVFLECVQDMDHENMFWYRQDPGLGLRLIYFSYDVKMKEKGDIPEGYSVSREKKERFSLILESASTNQTSMYLCASSRIATSGGAVLTYEQYFGPGTRLTVT.

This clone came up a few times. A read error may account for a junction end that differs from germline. The CDR3, as DNA: TGCGCCAGCAGCCAGGAAACTGGCGGGGCCCGATTT. Translating gives CASSQETGGARF. The chain links TRBV5-1 to TRBJ2-3; D possibly corresponds to TRBD2 (6 bases). This CDR3 has 12 residues. CDR1 and CDR2 from the germline V gene are SGHRS and YFSETQ.